This T cell receptor (beta chain) was sequenced for a study of T cells in women clearing cervical HPV infection. For the study at large: No precancer developed; the control's incident HPV16 infection cleared within 12 months. Cases' blood sampling followed lesion detection by median about 150 days (90 to 200). General study findings and limits: Richness plus V gene abundances separated cases from controls with AUC roughly 0.83.

Sequenced by immunoSEQ multiplex PCR; TCRdb stores in-frame clones only, minus some. This table holds more than 20,000 clones. In the case of this clone: Its specificity is not known. Coverage ceases 3 residues before the CDR3 finishes, and the germline J gene fills in the end.

In germline, CDR1 is SNHLY, CDR2 FYNNEI. The V and J ends lost 0 bases and 1 base respectively, with 6 bases between them. The CDR3 has 14 amino acids. The clonotype originates from a woman aged 18-69 years with a cervical HPV16 infection that either progressed to CIN3+ or cleared (not recorded which). Sequenced: blood buffy coat. J is TRBJ1-1 and V is TRBV2, with D unresolved. The covered CDR3 bases are TGTGCCAGCAGTGAAGCAGGGCAGAACACTGAA. Its protein is CASSEAGQNTE. The full CDR3 is CASSEAGQNTEAFF.